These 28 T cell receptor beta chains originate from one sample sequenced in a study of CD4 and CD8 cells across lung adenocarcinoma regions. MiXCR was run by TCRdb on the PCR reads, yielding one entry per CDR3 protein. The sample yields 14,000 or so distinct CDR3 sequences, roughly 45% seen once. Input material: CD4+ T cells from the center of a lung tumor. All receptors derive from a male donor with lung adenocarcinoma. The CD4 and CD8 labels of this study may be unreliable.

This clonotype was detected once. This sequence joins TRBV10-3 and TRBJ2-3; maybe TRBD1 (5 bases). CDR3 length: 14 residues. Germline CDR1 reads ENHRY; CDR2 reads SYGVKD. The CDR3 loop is CAGNRGRDTDTQYF. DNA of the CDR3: TGTGCGGGCAATAGGGGCCGCGACACAGATACGCAGTATTTT.

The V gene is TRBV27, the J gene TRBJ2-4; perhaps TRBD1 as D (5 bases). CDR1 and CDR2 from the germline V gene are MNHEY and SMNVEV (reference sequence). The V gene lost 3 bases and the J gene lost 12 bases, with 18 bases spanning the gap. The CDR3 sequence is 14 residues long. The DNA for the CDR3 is TGTGCCAGCAGTTTGTCTCGGGCTAAGGACACTCAGTACTTC. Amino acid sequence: CASSLSRAKDTQYF.

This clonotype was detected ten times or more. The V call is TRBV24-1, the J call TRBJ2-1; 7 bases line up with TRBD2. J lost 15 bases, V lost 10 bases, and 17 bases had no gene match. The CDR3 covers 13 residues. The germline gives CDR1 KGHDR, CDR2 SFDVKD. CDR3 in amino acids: CATGPGLTTMLFF. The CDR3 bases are TGTGCCACTGGGCCGGGACTAACTACAATGCTGTTCTTC.

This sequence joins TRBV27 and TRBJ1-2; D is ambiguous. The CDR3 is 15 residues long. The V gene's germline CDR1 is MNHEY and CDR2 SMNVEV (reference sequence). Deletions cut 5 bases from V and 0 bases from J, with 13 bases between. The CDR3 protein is CASSPRLGTNYGYTF. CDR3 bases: TGTGCCAGCAGTCCTCGGCTCGGGACTAACTATGGCTACACCTTC.

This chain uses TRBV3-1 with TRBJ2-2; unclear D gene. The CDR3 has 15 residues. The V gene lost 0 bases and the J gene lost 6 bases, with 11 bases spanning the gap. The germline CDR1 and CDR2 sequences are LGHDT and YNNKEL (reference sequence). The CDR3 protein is CASSQDWAAAGELFF. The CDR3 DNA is TGTGCCAGCAGCCAAGACTGGGCGGCCGCCGGGGAGCTGTTTTTT.

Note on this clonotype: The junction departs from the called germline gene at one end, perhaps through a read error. CDR3 sequence: CASSVGFVMGGTNMQYF. The CDR3 coding sequence is TGTGCCAGCTCGGTGGGGTTCGTTATGGGAGGCACAAACATGCAGTATTTC. The J gene is TRBJ2-3, the V gene TRBV25-1; D possibly corresponds to TRBD2 (6 bases). The CDR3 is 17 residues long. The germline CDR1 and CDR2 sequences are MGHDK and SYGVNS. Filled out from reference TRBV25-1 and TRBJ2-3, the complete variable domain reads EADIYQTPRYLVIGTGKKITLECSQTMGHDKMYWYQQDPGMELHLIHYSYGVNSTEKGDLSSESTVSRIRTEHFPLTLESARPSHTSQYLCASSVGFVMGGTNMQYFGPGTRLTVL.

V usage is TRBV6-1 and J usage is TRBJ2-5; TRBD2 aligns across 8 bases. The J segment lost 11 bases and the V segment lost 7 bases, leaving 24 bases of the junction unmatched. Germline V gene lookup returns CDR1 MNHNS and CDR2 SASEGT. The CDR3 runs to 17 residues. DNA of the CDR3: TGTGCCAGCAAGGCGGGGGGCGGGGGCCGTGACAAAGATACGCAGTACTTC. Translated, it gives CASKAGGGGRDKDTQYF.

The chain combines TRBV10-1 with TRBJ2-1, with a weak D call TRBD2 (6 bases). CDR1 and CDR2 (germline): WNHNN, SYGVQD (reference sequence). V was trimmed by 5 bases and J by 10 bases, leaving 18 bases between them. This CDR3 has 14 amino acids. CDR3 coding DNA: TGCGCCAGCAGTTTAGCGGTACTATCCAGGGAGCAGTTCTTC. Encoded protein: CASSLAVLSREQFF.

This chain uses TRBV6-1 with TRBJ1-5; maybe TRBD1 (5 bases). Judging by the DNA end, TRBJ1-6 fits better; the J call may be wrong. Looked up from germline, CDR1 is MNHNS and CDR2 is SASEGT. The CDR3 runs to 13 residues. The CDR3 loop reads CASSRDHNQPLHF. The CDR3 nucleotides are TGTGCCAGCAGTCGGGACCACAATCAGCCCCTCCACTTT.

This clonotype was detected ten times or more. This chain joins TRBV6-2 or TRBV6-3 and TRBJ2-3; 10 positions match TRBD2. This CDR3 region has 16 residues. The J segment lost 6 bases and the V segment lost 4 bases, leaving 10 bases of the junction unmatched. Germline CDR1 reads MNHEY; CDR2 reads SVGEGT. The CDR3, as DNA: TGTGCCAGCAGTTTTCCTAGCGGGAGAATTTCTGATACGCAGTATTTT. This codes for CASSFPSGRISDTQYF.

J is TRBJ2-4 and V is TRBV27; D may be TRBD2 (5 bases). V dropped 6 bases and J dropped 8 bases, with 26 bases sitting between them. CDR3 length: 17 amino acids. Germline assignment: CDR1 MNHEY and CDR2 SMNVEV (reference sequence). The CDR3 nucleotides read TGTGCCAGCAGCTCCCTCGGGGTGGGCTGGGTCCAAGACATTCAGTACTTC. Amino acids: CASSSLGVGWVQDIQYF.

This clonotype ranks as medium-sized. The CDR3 region has the DNA TGTGCCAGCAGTGAATTCGGGACCTACGAGCAGTACTTC. Translated: CASSEFGTYEQYF. This chain connects TRBV6-1 to TRBJ2-1, with a possible D match to TRBD2 (5 bases). The tail of the sequence fits TRBJ2-7 better, so the J call may be wrong. Germline V lookup: CDR1 MNHNS, CDR2 SASEGT. This CDR3 is 13 amino acids long.

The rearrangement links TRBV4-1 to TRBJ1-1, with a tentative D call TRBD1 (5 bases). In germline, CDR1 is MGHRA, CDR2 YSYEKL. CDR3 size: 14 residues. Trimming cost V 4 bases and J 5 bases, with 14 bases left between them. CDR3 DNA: TGCGCCAGCAGCCTGGGGCAAGGGCAGACTGAAGCTTTCTTT. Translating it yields CASSLGQGQTEAFF.

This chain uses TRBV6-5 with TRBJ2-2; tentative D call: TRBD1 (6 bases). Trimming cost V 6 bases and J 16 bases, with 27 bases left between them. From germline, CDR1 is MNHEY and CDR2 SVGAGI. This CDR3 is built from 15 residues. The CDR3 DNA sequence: TGTGCCAGCAGACTCCAGTCCGTAATTCCAGGGGCGCAGTTTTTT. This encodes CASRLQSVIPGAQFF.

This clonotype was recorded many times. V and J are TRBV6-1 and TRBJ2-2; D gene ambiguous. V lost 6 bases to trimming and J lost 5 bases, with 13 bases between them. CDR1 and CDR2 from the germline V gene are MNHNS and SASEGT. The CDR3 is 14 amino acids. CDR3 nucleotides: TGTGCCAGCAGCCCGGGTATGGGGACCGGGGAGCTGTTTTTT. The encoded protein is CASSPGMGTGELFF.

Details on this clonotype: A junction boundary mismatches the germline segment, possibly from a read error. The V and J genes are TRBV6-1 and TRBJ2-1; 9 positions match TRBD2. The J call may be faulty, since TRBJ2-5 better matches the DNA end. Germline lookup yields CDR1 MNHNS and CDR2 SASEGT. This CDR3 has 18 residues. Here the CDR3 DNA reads TGTGCCAGCAGTGAAAGGGCGCGGGGGGGCCTTGACCAAGAGATCCAGTACTTC. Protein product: CASSERARGGLDQEIQYF.

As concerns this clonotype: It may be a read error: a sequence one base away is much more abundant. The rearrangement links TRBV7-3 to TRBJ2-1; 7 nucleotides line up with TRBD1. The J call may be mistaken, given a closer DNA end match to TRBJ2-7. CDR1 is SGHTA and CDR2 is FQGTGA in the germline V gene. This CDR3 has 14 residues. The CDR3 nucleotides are TGTGCCAGCAGCTTACGGGACAGAATCAATGAGCAGTACTTC. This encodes CASSLRDRINEQYF.

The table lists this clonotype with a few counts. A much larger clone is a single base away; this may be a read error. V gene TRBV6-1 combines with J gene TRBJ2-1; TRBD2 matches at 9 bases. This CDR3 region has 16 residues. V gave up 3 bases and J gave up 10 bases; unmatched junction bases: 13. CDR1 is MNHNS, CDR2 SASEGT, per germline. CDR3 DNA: TGTGCCAGCAGTGATTTAGCGGGAGTCTTCCCCTACGAGCAGTTCTTC. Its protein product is CASSDLAGVFPYEQFF.

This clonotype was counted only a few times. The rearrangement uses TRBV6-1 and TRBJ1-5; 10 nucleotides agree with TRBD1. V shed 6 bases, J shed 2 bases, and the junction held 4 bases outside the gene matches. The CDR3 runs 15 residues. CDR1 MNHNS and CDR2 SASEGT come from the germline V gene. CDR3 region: CASRGTGVGNQPQHF. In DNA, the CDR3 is TGTGCCAGCAGGGGGACAGGGGTCGGCAATCAGCCCCAGCATTTT.

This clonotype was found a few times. CDR3 amino acids: CASSLIRLDEQFF. Here the CDR3 DNA reads TGTGCCAGCAGCTTAATCCGCTTAGATGAGCAGTTCTTC. The rearrangement links TRBV12-3 or TRBV12-4 to TRBJ2-1, with unresolved D. This CDR3 has 13 residues. Trimming removed 6 bases at V and 8 bases at J, with 14 bases between.

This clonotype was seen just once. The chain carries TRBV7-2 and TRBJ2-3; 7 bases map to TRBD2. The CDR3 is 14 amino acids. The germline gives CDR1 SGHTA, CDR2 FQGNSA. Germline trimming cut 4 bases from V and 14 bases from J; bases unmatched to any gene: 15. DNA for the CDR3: TGTGCCAGCAGCTCAGGACTAGTTCTAGATACCCGGTATTTT. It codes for CASSSGLVLDTRYF.

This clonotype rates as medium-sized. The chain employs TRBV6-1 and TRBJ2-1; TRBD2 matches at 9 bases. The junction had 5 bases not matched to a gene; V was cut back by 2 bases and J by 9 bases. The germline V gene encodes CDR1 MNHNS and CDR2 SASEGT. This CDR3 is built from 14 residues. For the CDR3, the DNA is TGTGCCAGCAGTGAACTAGCGGGATTCGGTGAGCAGTTCTTC. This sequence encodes CASSELAGFGEQFF.

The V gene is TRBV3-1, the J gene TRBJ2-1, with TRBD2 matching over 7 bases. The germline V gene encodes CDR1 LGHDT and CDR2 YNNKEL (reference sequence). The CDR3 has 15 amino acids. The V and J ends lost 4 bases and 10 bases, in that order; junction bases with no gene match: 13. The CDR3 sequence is CASSLAGLVGGEQFF. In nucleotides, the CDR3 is TGTGCCAGCAGCCTAGCGGGTCTGGTGGGGGGGGAGCAGTTCTTC.

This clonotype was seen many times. CDR3 sequence reads: CASSELSDGLNSPLHF. CDR3 in DNA: TGTGCCAGCAGTGAGTTATCAGACGGACTTAATTCACCCCTCCACTTT. The V and J genes are TRBV6-1 and TRBJ1-6; no definite D call. This CDR3 region has 16 residues. Germline lookup yields CDR1 MNHNS and CDR2 SASEGT. Trimming took off 3 bases at V and 6 bases at J, with 15 bases between the two ends.

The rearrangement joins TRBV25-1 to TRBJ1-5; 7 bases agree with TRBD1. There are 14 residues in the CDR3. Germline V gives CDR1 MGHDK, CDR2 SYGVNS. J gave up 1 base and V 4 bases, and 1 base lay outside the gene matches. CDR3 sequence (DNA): TGTGCCAGCAGTGCAGGGGGAAGCAATCAGCCCCAGCATTTT. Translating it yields CASSAGGSNQPQHF.

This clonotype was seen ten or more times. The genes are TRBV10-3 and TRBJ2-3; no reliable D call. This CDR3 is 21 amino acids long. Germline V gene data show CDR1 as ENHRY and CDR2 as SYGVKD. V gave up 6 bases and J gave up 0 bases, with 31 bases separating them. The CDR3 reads CAISHQAPQGKYHPSTDTQYF. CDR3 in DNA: TGTGCCATCAGCCACCAGGCCCCCCAAGGGAAATACCACCCAAGCACAGATACGCAGTATTTT.

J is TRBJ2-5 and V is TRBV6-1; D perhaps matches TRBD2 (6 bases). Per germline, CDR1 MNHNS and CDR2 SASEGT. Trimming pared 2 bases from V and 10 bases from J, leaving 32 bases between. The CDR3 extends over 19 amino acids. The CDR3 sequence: CASSEFAGSGVCDQKIQYF. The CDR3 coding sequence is TGTGCCAGCAGTGAATTCGCGGGGAGCGGAGTCTGTGACCAAAAGATCCAGTACTTC.

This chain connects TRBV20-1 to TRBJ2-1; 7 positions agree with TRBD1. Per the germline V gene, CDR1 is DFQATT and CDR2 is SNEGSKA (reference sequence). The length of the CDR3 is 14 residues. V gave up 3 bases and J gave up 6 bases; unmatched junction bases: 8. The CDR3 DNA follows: TGCAGTGCTAGGTCCGACAGGGTGGGCAATGAGCAGTTCTTC. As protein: CSARSDRVGNEQFF.